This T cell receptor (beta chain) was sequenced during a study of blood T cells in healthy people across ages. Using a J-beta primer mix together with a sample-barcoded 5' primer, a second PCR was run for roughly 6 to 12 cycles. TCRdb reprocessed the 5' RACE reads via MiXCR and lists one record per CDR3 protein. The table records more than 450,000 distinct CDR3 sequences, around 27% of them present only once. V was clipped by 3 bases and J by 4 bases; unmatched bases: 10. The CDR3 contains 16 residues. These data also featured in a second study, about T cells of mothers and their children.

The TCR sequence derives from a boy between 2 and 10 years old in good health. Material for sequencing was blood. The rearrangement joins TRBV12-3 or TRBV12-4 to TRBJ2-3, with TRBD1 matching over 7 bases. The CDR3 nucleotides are TGTGCCAGCAGTTTGCCGACAGGGTCCCCCTCAGATACGCAGTATTTT. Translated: CASSLPTGSPSDTQYF.